This T cell receptor beta chain was retrieved from a study of blood T cell repertoires in COVID-19. Overall study: The samples span acute and convalescent COVID-19 from the United States, Italy and Spain. T cells, B-cell-depleted T cells, or PBMCs provided the cDNA or gDNA that served as material.

Germline V CDR1 and CDR2: SGHRS, YFSETQ. This CDR3 is 19 amino acids long. V shed 3 bases and J 4 bases; nucleotides not matched to a gene: 16. Authors' processing steps: It was from reference gene primer amplification that nucleated cell counts were estimated. Produced via immunoSEQ multiplex PCR; TCRdb's table is partial and in-frame only. That table gives V, J and clone size, and the DNA gave D and trimming. The sample includes about 44,000 clones, approximately 77% of them seen just once. V usage is TRBV5-1 and J usage is TRBJ2-7; 13 nucleotides match TRBD2. The sequenced material came from peripheral blood. This clonotype was sampled from a woman aged 70-85 years with acute or convalescent COVID-19. For the CDR3, the DNA is TGCGCCAGCAGCTCGACCGGGACTAGCGGGACCCCACGCAAATACGAGCAGTACTTC. Residues: CASSSTGTSGTPRKYEQYF.